Following are 27 T cell receptor beta chains from one sample sequenced in a study of shared clonotypes between healthy human individuals. The data were produced by immunoSEQ multiplex PCR, yet TCRdb's version contains in-frame clones alone and is incomplete. The repertoire holds more than 1.2 million clones, with less than 99% as singletons. Source material: naive CD4+ T cells sorted from blood. The subset was: CD45RA+ positively selected. Receptors originate from a man aged 25-40 years in good health.

The chain carries TRBV14 and TRBJ1-1; the match to TRBD1 covers 8 bases. Losses at the gene ends were 4 bases for V and 3 bases for J; bases not matched to a gene: 10. CDR1 is SGHDN, CDR2 FVKESK, per germline. CDR3 length: 16 residues. CDR3 loop: CASSPLMYRGDTEAFF. The CDR3 coding sequence is TGTGCCAGCAGCCCTTTAATGTACAGGGGGGACACTGAAGCTTTCTTT.

V and J are TRBV9 and TRBJ1-3; 7 bases are a match to TRBD1. Germline V lookup: CDR1 SGDLS, CDR2 YYNGEE. The CDR3 is made up of 15 amino acids. The junction had 6 bases not matched to a gene; V was cut back by 4 bases and J by 2 bases. The CDR3 nucleotides read TGTGCCAGCAGCCAAAGGACAGGCACTGGAAACACCATATATTTT. As protein: CASSQRTGTGNTIYF.

The V gene is TRBV27, the J gene TRBJ2-4; D not certain. Per germline, CDR1 MNHEY and CDR2 SMNVEV (reference sequence). The CDR3 length is 14 residues. The V end was cut by 8 bases, the J end by 7 bases, with 18 bases between. The CDR3 DNA reads as TGTGCCAGCTCAAACCTTCGGTTAGGGAACATTCAGTACTTC. This codes for CASSNLRLGNIQYF.

The chain carries TRBV2 and TRBJ2-1; 9 nucleotides line up with TRBD2. CDR1 is SNHLY and CDR2 is FYNNEI in the germline V gene. V was clipped by 6 bases and J by 5 bases; unmatched bases: 5. CDR3 size: 14 residues. The CDR3 region is CASRLAGANNEQFF. Written as DNA, the CDR3 is TGTGCCAGCAGATTAGCGGGAGCGAACAATGAGCAGTTCTTC. The full variable domain, with the rest looked up from reference TRBV2 and TRBJ2-1, is EPEVTQTPSHQVTQMGQEVILRCVPISNHLYFYWYRQILGQKVEFLVSFYNNEISEKSEIFDDQFSVERPDGSNFTLKIRSTKLEDSAMYFCASRLAGANNEQFFGPGTRLTVL.

This chain joins TRBV28 and TRBJ2-7; D is tentatively TRBD1 or TRBD2 (6 bases each). V lost 6 bases and J lost 7, with 28 bases in between. The CDR3 sequence is 17 residues long. Germline CDR1 reads MDHEN; CDR2 reads SYDVKM. For the CDR3, the DNA is TGTGCCAGCAGGGGGGGACACGGGCAAACGTCCTTTTGGGAGCAGTACTTC. It yields the protein CASRGGHGQTSFWEQYF.

The rearrangement uses TRBV5-6 and TRBJ2-7; perhaps D is TRBD1 or TRBD2 (5 bases each). The CDR3 loop spans 15 amino acids. Trimming removed 2 bases from V and 0 bases from J, with 12 bases in between. Germline V gene lookup returns CDR1 SGHDT and CDR2 YYEEEE. This chain's CDR3 is CASSFRAGSSYEQYF. The CDR3 DNA reads as TGTGCCAGCAGCTTTAGGGCAGGGAGCTCCTACGAGCAGTACTTC.

V gene TRBV5-5 combines with J gene TRBJ2-5; 8 positions match TRBD1. The germline V gene encodes CDR1 SGHKS and CDR2 YYEKEE (reference sequence). The CDR3 sequence is 15 residues long. The J segment lost 4 bases and the V segment lost 3 bases, leaving 8 bases of the junction unmatched. The DNA of the CDR3 is TGTGCCAGCAGCTGGACAGGGTCTGCTACAGAGACCCAGTACTTC. As protein: CASSWTGSATETQYF.

The V gene is TRBV30, the J gene TRBJ1-5; D is unresolved. The CDR3 runs to 13 residues. With 4 bases removed from V and 0 bases from J, the gap between germline ends came to 7 bases. Germline V gives CDR1 GTSNPN, CDR2 SVGIG (reference sequence). The CDR3 spells CAWKGNSNQPQHF. In nucleotides, the CDR3 is TGTGCCTGGAAAGGGAATAGCAATCAGCCCCAGCATTTT.

This clone was detected only once. V gene TRBV7-9 combines with J gene TRBJ1-2; D ambiguous. This CDR3 has 15 amino acids. Germline CDR1 reads SEHNR; CDR2 reads FQNEAQ (reference sequence). The V end was cut by 0 bases, the J end by 3 bases, with 11 bases between. CDR3 sequence: CASSLASASHYGYTF. CDR3 bases: TGTGCCAGCAGCTTAGCGTCAGCTTCCCACTATGGCTACACCTTC. Using reference TRBV7-9 and TRBJ1-2 for the parts outside the CDR3, the full variable domain is DTGVSQNPRHKITKRGQNVTFRCDPISEHNRLYWYRQTLGQGPEFLTYFQNEAQLEKSRLLSDRFSAERPKGSFSTLEIQRTEQGDSAMYLCASSLASASHYGYTFGSGTRLTVV.

This sequence joins TRBV7-9 and TRBJ2-1, with TRBD2 matching 12 bases. This CDR3 comprises 15 residues. Germline V lookup: CDR1 SEHNR, CDR2 FQNEAQ (reference sequence). The ends lost 5 bases at V and 7 bases at J; junction bases unmatched: 6. The CDR3 DNA reads TGTGCCAGCAGCGAGGGACTAGCGGGCATGAATGAGCAGTTCTTC. Encoded protein: CASSEGLAGMNEQFF. The full variable domain, in which reference TRBV7-9 and TRBJ2-1 provide the parts outside the CDR3, is DTGVSQNPRHKITKRGQNVTFRCDPISEHNRLYWYRQTLGQGPEFLTYFQNEAQLEKSRLLSDRFSAERPKGSFSTLEIQRTEQGDSAMYLCASSEGLAGMNEQFFGPGTRLTVL.

This sequence joins TRBV6-1 and TRBJ2-7, with 7 nucleotides matching TRBD2. CDR3 size: 15 residues. Losses at the gene ends were 1 base for V and 4 bases for J; bases not matched to a gene: 7. Germline V gene data show CDR1 as MNHNS and CDR2 as SASEGT. Here the CDR3 reads CASSEGAGDLYEQYF. In DNA, the CDR3 is TGTGCCAGCAGTGAAGGGGCGGGAGATCTGTACGAGCAGTACTTC.

On this clone: This same CDR3 is encoded by further DNA sequences in the sample. V gene TRBV5-1 combines with J gene TRBJ2-5, with 10 bases lining up with TRBD2. CDR1 is SGHRS, CDR2 YFSETQ, per germline. With V trimmed by 0 bases and J by 5 bases, 7 bases remained unmatched. CDR3 size: 16 residues. CDR3 sequence (DNA): TGCGCCAGCAGCTTGGCGTTAGCGGGAGGTGAGGAGACCCAGTACTTC. It is translated as CASSLALAGGEETQYF.

The chain joins TRBV28 to TRBJ2-3, with TRBD1 matching over 8 bases. V was clipped by 10 bases and J by 3 bases; unmatched bases: 6. CDR1 and CDR2 (germline): MDHEN, SYDVKM. The CDR3 totals 13 residues. The CDR3 nucleotides read TGTGCCACTGGGACAGGCATTACAGATACGCAGTATTTT. Its translation: CATGTGITDTQYF.

This clone was recorded only once. The sample has other DNA sequences that encode this CDR3 too. V and J are TRBV5-1 and TRBJ2-7; 12 bases map to TRBD2. This CDR3 is 14 amino acids long. After removal of 4 bases from V and 4 bases from J, the junction contained 3 bases not matched to a gene. CDR1 is SGHRS, CDR2 YFSETQ, per germline. CDR3 in DNA: TGCGCCAGCAGCACGACTAGCGGGAGTTACGAGCAGTACTTC. It translates to CASSTTSGSYEQYF.

The chain links TRBV19 to TRBJ2-5; the match to TRBD2 covers 7 bases. CDR1 LNHDA and CDR2 SQIVND come from the germline V gene (reference sequence). This CDR3 comprises 15 residues. The V segment lost 5 bases and the J segment 5 bases; nucleotides outside the gene matches: 11. The CDR3 loop reads CASSYGFGRIETQYF. In DNA, the CDR3 is TGTGCCAGTAGTTACGGATTCGGGAGGATTGAGACCCAGTACTTC.

The chain links TRBV29-1 to TRBJ2-2; D is unresolved. Germline V CDR1 and CDR2: SQVTM, ANQGSEA. Trimming took off 3 bases at V and 4 bases at J, with 9 bases between the two ends. The CDR3 contains 13 residues. The CDR3 bases are TGCAGCGTTGACGGAGATCGCACCGGGGAGCTGTTTTTT. The encoded protein is CSVDGDRTGELFF.

This chain uses TRBV6-6 with TRBJ1-1; unclear D gene. V was pared by 4 bases and J by 2 bases, with 5 bases between. The CDR3 contains 12 residues. CDR1 and CDR2 (germline): MNHNY, SVGAGI (reference sequence). This CDR3 is CASSWGNTEAFF. CDR3 coding DNA: TGTGCCAGCAGTTGGGGAAACACTGAAGCTTTCTTT.

The rearrangement joins TRBV7-6 to TRBJ2-7; TRBD2 agrees at 9 bases. This CDR3 comprises 18 residues. Germline values: CDR1 SGHVS, CDR2 FNYEAQ. Trimming cost V 0 bases and J 2 bases; bases outside gene matches: 11. The CDR3 DNA sequence: TGTGCCAGCAGCTTAGCCCCCGGGGCTAGCGGGACTCCCTACGAGCAGTACTTC. Translated, it gives CASSLAPGASGTPYEQYF. Complete variable domain (other parts from reference TRBV7-6 and TRBJ2-7): GAGVSQSPRYKVTKRGQDVALRCDPISGHVSLYWYRQALGQGPEFLTYFNYEAQQDKSGLPNDRFSAERPEGSISTLTIQRTEQRDSAMYRCASSLAPGASGTPYEQYFGPGTRLTVT.

CDR3 nucleotides: TGTGCCAGCAGCGCCGGGTGGGGATATGGCTACACCTTC. Translating gives CASSAGWGYGYTF. V gene TRBV7-6 combines with J gene TRBJ1-2, with D unresolved. Trimming removed 5 bases at V and 5 bases at J, with 12 bases between. The length of the CDR3 is 13 residues. Per the germline V gene, CDR1 is SGHVS and CDR2 is FNYEAQ.

The V call is TRBV18, the J call TRBJ1-5; D unclear. The CDR3 has 13 residues. V dropped 3 bases and J dropped 7 bases, with 10 bases sitting between them. From germline, CDR1 is KGHSH and CDR2 LQKENI. The CDR3 sequence is CASSPNREQPQHF. The CDR3 bases are TGTGCCAGCTCACCTAATAGGGAGCAGCCCCAGCATTTT.

This clone was detected once. V is TRBV7-2 and J is TRBJ2-4, with D maybe TRBD1 (5 bases). This CDR3 has 14 residues. V shed 2 bases and J shed 3 bases, with 8 bases lying between them. Germline assignment: CDR1 SGHTA and CDR2 FQGNSA. CDR3 DNA sequence: TGTGCCAGCAGCTTACAGGGCGACAAAAACATTCAGTACTTC. Translated: CASSLQGDKNIQYF.

Comments on this clone: Other nucleotide sequences from this sample produce the same CDR3. The chain couples TRBV20-1 to TRBJ2-5; D is ambiguous. The germline V gene encodes CDR1 DFQATT and CDR2 SNEGSKA (reference sequence). Trimming removed 6 bases from V and 0 bases from J, with 2 bases in between. The CDR3 consists of 10 residues. CDR3 bases: TGCAGTGCCAACCAAGAGACCCAGTACTTC. This sequence encodes CSANQETQYF.

The chain uses TRBV5-4 and TRBJ2-5, with a weak D call TRBD1 (5 bases). Trimming left V 5 bases short and J 5 bases short, with 16 bases between. Germline loops: CDR1 SGHNT, CDR2 YYREEE (reference sequence). This CDR3 is 14 amino acids long. In DNA form, the CDR3 reads TGTGCCAGCAGTCTAGGACAACGGCTCGAGACCCAGTACTTC. It specifies CASSLGQRLETQYF.

The rearrangement joins TRBV5-6 to TRBJ2-2; D gene uncertain. Trimming removed 0 bases from V and 7 bases from J, with 7 bases in between. The CDR3 extends over 13 amino acids. Germline values: CDR1 SGHDT, CDR2 YYEEEE. CDR3 in DNA: TGTGCCAGCAGCTTGGTGTTTGGCGGGGAGCTGTTTTTT. Translating gives CASSLVFGGELFF.

CDR3 region: CASSPVRGANIQYF. The CDR3, as DNA: TGTGCCAGCTCACCAGTACGGGGGGCAAACATTCAGTACTTC. This chain links TRBV18 with TRBJ2-4; perhaps TRBD2 as D (7 bases). The germline CDR1 and CDR2 sequences are KGHSH and LQKENI. V was pared by 2 bases and J by 6 bases, with 11 bases between. This CDR3 contains 14 residues.

The chain recombines TRBV5-1 with TRBJ2-2; possibly TRBD1 for D (6 bases). CDR1 and CDR2 from the germline V gene are SGHRS and YFSETQ. The CDR3 consists of 15 residues. The V gene lost 2 bases and the J gene lost 1 base, with 9 bases spanning the gap. For the CDR3, the DNA is TGCGCCAGCAGCTTTATACAGGGGAACACCGGGGAGCTGTTTTTT. As protein: CASSFIQGNTGELFF.

The rearrangement uses TRBV19 and TRBJ2-7; the match to TRBD1 covers 8 bases. Germline-derived CDR1 and CDR2 are LNHDA and SQIVND (reference sequence). V lost 8 bases and J lost 2; bases outside the gene matches: 5. The CDR3 is 13 residues long. The chain's CDR3 is CASGQGRPYEQYF. In DNA form, the CDR3 reads TGTGCCAGTGGACAGGGTAGGCCCTACGAGCAGTACTTC.